What follows describes a single T cell receptor beta chain. TCRdb re-derived calls from the 5' RACE reads in MiXCR, one entry per CDR3 protein. Among about 470,000 distinct CDR3 sequences, approximately 25% were seen once, and the ten largest hold around 12%. The data were obtained in a study of T-cell memory formation after mild COVID-19. CDR1 SGHRS and CDR2 YFSETQ come from the germline V gene. The CDR3 runs to 15 residues. The trim removed 2 bases at V and 7 bases at J, leaving 4 bases unmatched. Sequencing was carried out using PBMCs or a T cell subset sorted from them (not recorded which). The receptor was isolated from an adult woman who had mild COVID-19 (a few samples of this study predate the infection). Cell type and time point are not known. The J gene is TRBJ1-6, the V gene TRBV5-1; 9 bases match TRBD1. The CDR3 DNA is TGCGCCAGCAGCTTAGGACAGGGGAGGAATTCACCCCTCCACTTT. It translates to CASSLGQGRNSPLHF.